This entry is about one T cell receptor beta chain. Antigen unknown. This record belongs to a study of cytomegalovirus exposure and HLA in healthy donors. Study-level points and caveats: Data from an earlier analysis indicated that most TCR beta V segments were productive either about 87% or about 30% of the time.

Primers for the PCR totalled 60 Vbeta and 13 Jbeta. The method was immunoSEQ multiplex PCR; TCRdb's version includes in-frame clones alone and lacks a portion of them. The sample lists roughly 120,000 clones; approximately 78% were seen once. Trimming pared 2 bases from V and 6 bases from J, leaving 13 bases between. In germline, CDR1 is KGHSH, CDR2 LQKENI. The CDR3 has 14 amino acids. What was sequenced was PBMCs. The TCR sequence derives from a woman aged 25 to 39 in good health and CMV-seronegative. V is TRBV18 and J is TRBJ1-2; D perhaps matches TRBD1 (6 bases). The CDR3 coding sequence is TGTGCCAGCTCACCAGGTCAGGGGCTCGATGGCTACACCTTC. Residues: CASSPGQGLDGYTF.